Presented here are 20 T cell receptor beta chains from one specimen sequenced in a study of T-cell memory formation after mild COVID-19. One entry per CDR3 protein, called by TCRdb with MiXCR from the 5' RACE reads. The repertoire has fewer than 600,000 distinct CDR3 sequences, about a fifth of them found once; the top ten carry roughly 8.1%. The specimen sequenced was PBMCs or a T cell subset sorted from them (not recorded which). The receptor set was obtained from an adult woman who had mild COVID-19 (a few samples of this study predate the infection). Cell type and time point are not known.

This chain joins TRBV24-1 and TRBJ2-1; TRBD1 matches at 8 bases. Trimming at V came to 4 bases and at J to 7 bases, leaving 5 bases not matched to a gene. Germline V gives CDR1 KGHDR, CDR2 SFDVKD. The CDR3 loop spans 14 amino acids. The CDR3 region is CATSDRTGRNEQFF. The CDR3, as DNA: TGTGCCACCAGTGACAGGACAGGGCGGAATGAGCAGTTCTTC.

The chain uses TRBV5-1 and TRBJ1-1, with D possibly being TRBD1 (6 bases). This CDR3 comprises 16 residues. Germline V gives CDR1 SGHRS, CDR2 YFSETQ. The V end lost 4 bases, the J end lost 2 bases, and 18 bases lay between the germline ends. CDR3 amino acids: CASSREAAGVNTEAFF. Here the CDR3 DNA reads TGCGCCAGCAGCCGGGAGGCAGCAGGGGTAAACACTGAAGCTTTCTTT.

The rearrangement links TRBV15 to TRBJ1-4; the match to TRBD1 covers 9 bases. CDR1 is LNHNV, CDR2 YYDKDF, per germline (reference sequence). Losses at the gene ends were 3 bases for V and 7 bases for J; bases not matched to a gene: 3. This CDR3 comprises 14 residues. CDR3 loop: CATSRDRGAEKLFF. The CDR3 DNA is TGTGCCACCAGCAGGGACAGGGGAGCTGAAAAACTGTTTTTT.

The chain carries TRBV30 and TRBJ2-5, with D perhaps matching TRBD2 (5 bases). CDR1 and CDR2 from the germline V gene are GTSNPN and SVGIG (reference sequence). The CDR3 spans 12 residues. Deletions cut 4 bases from V and 4 bases from J, with 10 bases between. This CDR3 is CAWISSRETQYF. For the CDR3, the DNA is TGTGCCTGGATATCTAGCAGAGAGACCCAGTACTTC.

At least ten counts were recorded for this clonotype. V and J are TRBV20-1 and TRBJ1-3; TRBD1 might be the D (6 bases). The germline V gene has CDR1 DFQATT and CDR2 SNEGSKA (reference sequence). The CDR3 runs 13 residues. Trimming removed 2 bases at V and 9 bases at J, with 14 bases between. CDR3 residues: CSARTGTGVTIYF. In DNA, the CDR3 is TGCAGTGCTAGAACAGGGACCGGGGTCACCATATATTTT.

The table lists this clonotype with a few counts. V and J are TRBV25-1 and TRBJ2-1; D uncertain. The V gene lost 2 bases and the J gene lost 9 bases, with 17 bases spanning the gap. CDR3 length: 15 amino acids. The germline gives CDR1 MGHDK, CDR2 SYGVNS. DNA for the CDR3: TGTGCCAGCAGTGAAGAGGTCGGACCTTTTGGTGAGCAGTTCTTC. This translates into CASSEEVGPFGEQFF.

The V call is TRBV7-2, the J call TRBJ1-4; 9 bases match TRBD1. The CDR3 is 17 residues long. V shed 5 bases, J shed 0 bases, and the junction held 7 bases outside the gene matches. CDR1 SGHTA and CDR2 FQGNSA come from the germline V gene. CDR3 in amino acids: CASSLLGQGATNEKLFF. The DNA for the CDR3 is TGTGCCAGCAGCCTACTGGGACAGGGCGCAACTAATGAAAAACTGTTTTTT.

This clonotype came up a few times. The V gene is TRBV12-3 or TRBV12-4, the J gene TRBJ2-7; 7 bases agree with TRBD1. This CDR3 is 12 amino acids long. Unmatched junction bases numbered 6, after V lost 7 bases and J lost 6 bases. DNA for the CDR3: TGTGCCAGCACTCAAACAGGGGTCGAGCAGTACTTC. Its translation: CASTQTGVEQYF.

The rearrangement joins TRBV19 to TRBJ2-7, with 7 bases lining up with TRBD2. CDR3 length: 18 residues. Germline V gene lookup returns CDR1 LNHDA and CDR2 SQIVND (reference sequence). After removal of 3 bases from V and 0 bases from J, the junction contained 14 bases not matched to a gene. The CDR3 DNA reads as TGTGCCAGTAGTATGGGAGGGAGGGCCTTCCCCGGCTCCTACGAGCAGTACTTC. Its translation: CASSMGGRAFPGSYEQYF.

The chain joins TRBV2 to TRBJ2-5, with TRBD2 matching 8 bases. The CDR3 consists of 13 residues. Looked up from germline, CDR1 is SNHLY and CDR2 is FYNNEI. The V segment lost 7 bases and the J segment 3 bases; nucleotides outside the gene matches: 4. The CDR3 nucleotides are TGTGCCAGCAATGACGGGGGGGAAGAGACCCAGTACTTC. This sequence encodes CASNDGGEETQYF.

This CDR3 is CASSPDRDRDRNEQFF. DNA for the CDR3: TGTGCCAGCTCACCAGACCGGGACAGGGATCGCAATGAGCAGTTCTTC. J is TRBJ2-1 and V is TRBV18, with TRBD1 identical over 9 bases. V lost 2 bases to trimming and J lost 6 bases; unmatched junction nucleotides: 8. Germline CDR1 is KGHSH and CDR2 is LQKENI. CDR3 length: 16 residues. The full variable domain, rest sourced from reference TRBV18 and TRBJ2-1, is NAGVMQNPRHLVRRRGQEARLRCSPMKGHSHVYWYRQLPEEGLKFMVYLQKENIIDESGMPKERFSAEFPKEGPSILRIQQVVRGDSAAYFCASSPDRDRDRNEQFFGPGTRLTVL.

This clonotype was detected only a few times. V and J are TRBV12-3 or TRBV12-4 and TRBJ2-1; either TRBD1 or TRBD2 may supply D (6 bases each). Trimming took off 5 bases at V and 3 bases at J, with 20 bases between the two ends. This CDR3 is built from 17 residues. CDR3: CASSPRGGRRGYNEQFF. DNA for the CDR3: TGTGCCAGCAGTCCGCGAGGGGGGCGCCGTGGCTACAATGAGCAGTTCTTC.

The V and J genes are TRBV30 and TRBJ1-2; D might be TRBD1 (5 bases). V shed 5 bases and J shed 1 base, with 17 bases lying between them. The CDR3 is made up of 15 amino acids. CDR1 is GTSNPN and CDR2 is SVGIG in the germline V gene (reference sequence). The CDR3, as DNA: TGTGCCTGGGACCGCGGGGACGGAATTAACTATGGCTACACCTTC. This codes for CAWDRGDGINYGYTF.

V and J are TRBV5-6 and TRBJ2-7; D not certain. The CDR3 sequence is 15 residues long. Germline loops: CDR1 SGHDT, CDR2 YYEEEE. Between the trimmed V and J ends, which lost 4 bases and 3 bases, there was a span of 17 bases. The CDR3 loop reads CASSLEARRVYEQYF. CDR3 bases: TGTGCCAGCAGCCTAGAGGCCCGCCGTGTCTACGAGCAGTACTTC.

The chain joins TRBV4-1 to TRBJ2-5, with TRBD2 matching 12 bases. The length of the CDR3 is 17 residues. Germline loops: CDR1 MGHRA, CDR2 YSYEKL. V was pared by 1 base and J by 2 bases, with 5 bases of the junction left unmatched. CDR3 in amino acids: CASSQGPSGGVQETQYF. Here the CDR3 DNA reads TGCGCCAGCAGCCAAGGCCCTAGCGGGGGGGTACAAGAGACCCAGTACTTC.

With respect to this clonotype: One end of the junction fails to match germline, which may point to a read error. The V call is TRBV29-1, the J call TRBJ2-3, with no clear D. Per germline, CDR1 SQVTM and CDR2 ANQGSEA. The CDR3 is 15 residues long. The CDR3 loop reads CSVEDWPKSSDTQYF. The CDR3 nucleotides are TGCAGCGTGGAAGACTGGCCTAAGAGTTCAGATACGCAGTATTTT.

The rearrangement joins TRBV19 to TRBJ2-1, with D perhaps TRBD1 or TRBD2 (5 bases each). Trimming cost V 8 bases and J 5 bases, with 13 bases left between them. This CDR3 spans 13 amino acids. The germline V gene has CDR1 LNHDA and CDR2 SQIVND (reference sequence). The CDR3 is CASGAGLNNEQFF. As DNA, the CDR3 is TGTGCCAGTGGGGCGGGCCTCAACAATGAGCAGTTCTTC.

This clonotype was picked up a small number of times. The V and J genes are TRBV15 and TRBJ2-7; D ambiguous. The CDR3 is 16 amino acids. CDR1 and CDR2 from the germline V gene are LNHNV and YYDKDF (reference sequence). Trimming pared 4 bases from V and 0 bases from J, leaving 16 bases between. CDR3 nucleotides: TGTGCCACCAGCAATAAGGGTCAGCCTAACTCCTACGAGCAGTACTTC. Its translation is CATSNKGQPNSYEQYF.

This clonotype was seen ten or more times. The J gene is TRBJ2-3, the V gene TRBV29-1; D possibly corresponds to TRBD2 (7 bases). The V end was cut by 3 bases, the J end by 6 bases, with 25 bases between. The CDR3 is 17 amino acids. The germline V gene has CDR1 SQVTM and CDR2 ANQGSEA. In DNA, the CDR3 is TGCAGCGTTGAGAAGGGGGGTAGCGGGTCCAGACTGGATACGCAGTATTTT. It specifies CSVEKGGSGSRLDTQYF.

This chain links TRBV4-1 with TRBJ1-4, with D perhaps TRBD1 (6 bases). Germline CDR1 is MGHRA and CDR2 is YSYEKL. This CDR3 comprises 13 residues. Trimming stripped 4 bases from V and 8 bases from J, with 11 bases between. This chain's CDR3 is CASSRSGDEKLFF. As DNA, the CDR3 is TGCGCCAGCAGCCGGTCAGGGGACGAAAAACTGTTTTTT.